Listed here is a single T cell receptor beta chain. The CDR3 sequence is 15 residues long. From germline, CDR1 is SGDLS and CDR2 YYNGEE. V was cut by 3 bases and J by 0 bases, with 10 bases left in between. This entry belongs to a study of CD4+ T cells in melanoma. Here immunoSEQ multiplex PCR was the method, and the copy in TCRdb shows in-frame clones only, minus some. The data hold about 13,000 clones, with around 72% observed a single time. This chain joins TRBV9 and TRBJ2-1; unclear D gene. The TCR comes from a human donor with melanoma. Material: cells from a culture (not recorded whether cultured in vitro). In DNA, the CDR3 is TGTGCCAGCAGCGCGGACGTTAGCTCCTACAATGAGCAGTTCTTC. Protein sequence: CASSADVSSYNEQFF. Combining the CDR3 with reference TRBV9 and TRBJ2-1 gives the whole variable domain DSGVTQTPKHLITATGQRVTLRCSPRSGDLSVYWYQQSLDQGLQFLIQYYNGEERAKGNILERFSAQQFPDLHSELNLSSLELGDSALYFCASSADVSSYNEQFFGPGTRLTVL.